Listed below are T cell receptor beta chains from one sample, sequenced in a study of blood T cell repertoires in COVID-19. Profiling relied on immunoSEQ multiplex PCR, and the TCRdb table lists in-frame clones only, not all of them. The top ten hold around 2.9% of the sample, which has about 90,000 clones, 80% to 90% seen once. Sequenced input: peripheral blood. These TCRs come from a man aged 45-65 years with COVID-19, enrolled during active disease. Each CDR3 is given with its conserved first and last residue. The D gene is left open where the match is weak. Where a row states a size, it is once, few, many or the class of an expanded clone; other rows omit it.

clone_size,d_call,v_call,j_call,cdr3_aa,cdr3_nt
-,TRBD1,TRBV5-5,TRBJ1-6,CASSPTGGSSPLHF,TGTGCCAGCAGCCCAACAGGGGGCTCATCACCCCTCCACTTT
-,TRBD1,TRBV12-3/TRBV12-4,TRBJ1-5,CASSLDRDQPQHF,TGTGCCAGCAGCCTCGACAGGGATCAGCCCCAGCATTTT
few,-,TRBV6-4,TRBJ1-2,CASGEYAGEGYTF,TGTGCCAGCGGAGAGTATGCAGGGGAAGGCTACACCTTC
once,TRBD1,TRBV3-1/TRBV3-2,TRBJ1-6,CASSQGGRTGGGTPLHF,TGTGCCAGCAGCCAAGGTGGACGGACAGGGGGCGGGACACCCCTCCACTTT
-,-,TRBV3-1/TRBV3-2,TRBJ2-1,CASSQVTYNEQFF,TGTGCCAGCAGCCAAGTCACTTACAATGAGCAGTTCTTC
once,TRBD1,TRBV2,TRBJ1-1,CASTLRRQGNTEAFF,TGTGCCAGCACCCTAAGACGACAGGGCAACACTGAAGCTTTCTTT
-,TRBD1,TRBV2,TRBJ1-5,CASRDTGGNTLSNQPQHF,TGTGCCAGCAGGGATACAGGGGGCAATACCCTTAGCAATCAGCCCCAGCATTTT
few,-,TRBV11-3,TRBJ2-1,CASSLETSSYNEQFF,TGTGCCAGCAGCTTAGAGACTAGCTCCTACAATGAGCAGTTCTTC
once,-,TRBV7-3,TRBJ1-2,CASSLIRPLEGEGYGYTF,TGTGCCAGCAGCTTAATCAGGCCTCTTGAGGGAGAAGGCTATGGCTACACCTTC
-,-,TRBV6-5,TRBJ1-3,CASSYSIQGTGNTIYF,TGTGCCAGCAGTTACTCGATCCAGGGTACTGGAAACACCATATATTTT
-,-,TRBV7-9,TRBJ2-3,CASSYAGARGEDTQYF,TGTGCCAGCAGCTACGCGGGGGCCCGGGGGGAGGATACGCAGTATTTT
-,-,TRBV4-3,TRBJ1-2,CASSQDAGGYGYTF,TGCGCCAGCAGCCAAGACGCAGGTGGCTATGGCTACACCTTC
-,-,TRBV4-1,TRBJ1-1,CASSQEAVGARTEAFF,TGCGCCAGCAGCCAAGAAGCGGTGGGGGCGAGAACTGAAGCTTTCTTT
medium-sized,TRBD1,TRBV30,TRBJ1-5,CAWSRGGHQPQHF,TGTGCCTGGAGTAGAGGGGGCCATCAGCCCCAGCATTTT
-,-,TRBV10-3,TRBJ2-7,CAISGGQIYEQYF,TGTGCCATCAGCGGGGGACAGATCTACGAGCAGTACTTC
-,TRBD2,TRBV10-3,TRBJ2-1,CAISERSGGANEQFF,TGTGCCATCAGTGAGAGGAGCGGGGGGGCGAATGAGCAGTTCTTC
-,-,TRBV12-3/TRBV12-4,TRBJ1-5,CASTSGGGQPQHF,TGTGCCAGCACCTCCGGGGGGGGTCAGCCCCAGCATTTT
-,TRBD2,TRBV18,TRBJ2-7,CASSPQGGRYEQYF,TGTGCCAGCTCACCACAGGGAGGGAGGTACGAGCAGTACTTC
-,TRBD1,TRBV7-3,TRBJ2-5,CASSRMTGAQETQYF,TGTGCCAGCAGCCGGATGACAGGGGCCCAAGAGACCCAGTACTTC
-,TRBD1,TRBV18,TRBJ1-1,CASSQGQGFTTEAFF,TGTGCCAGCTCGCAAGGACAGGGATTTACCACTGAAGCTTTCTTT
-,-,TRBV2,TRBJ1-1,CASRYHSEAFF,TGTGCCAGCAGGTATCACTCTGAAGCTTTCTTT
-,-,TRBV3-1/TRBV3-2,TRBJ2-3,CASSQARTDTQYF,TGTGCCAGCAGCCAAGCGAGGACAGATACGCAGTATTTT
-,TRBD1,TRBV7-8,TRBJ1-3,CASSLGQTGSGNTIYF,TGTGCCAGCAGCCTGGGACAGACTGGCTCTGGAAACACCATATATTTT
-,TRBD1,TRBV5-1,TRBJ1-5,CASSLEGQGTQPQHF,TGCGCCAGCAGCTTGGAGGGACAGGGAACTCAGCCCCAGCATTTT
once,-,TRBV19,TRBJ1-1,CASSVVPESEAFF,TGTGCCAGTAGTGTGGTGCCGGAGTCTGAAGCTTTCTTT
-,TRBD1,TRBV9,TRBJ1-1,CASSKVGQGQEAFF,TGTGCCAGCAGCAAGGTGGGACAGGGACAGGAAGCTTTCTTT
-,-,TRBV5-4,TRBJ2-1,CASSSRGRNEQFF,TGTGCCAGCAGCTCACGAGGCCGTAATGAGCAGTTCTTC
-,-,TRBV6-5,TRBJ2-2,CASTVPGFTGELFF,TGTGCCAGCACCGTACCAGGTTTCACCGGGGAGCTGTTTTTT
-,TRBD1,TRBV10-3,TRBJ2-1,CAISEGQGKGNEQFF,TGTGCCATCAGTGAGGGACAGGGGAAGGGGAATGAGCAGTTCTTC
-,-,TRBV6-1,TRBJ2-5,CASSEHPSQETQYF,TGTGCCAGCAGTGAACACCCTAGCCAAGAGACCCAGTACTTC
-,-,TRBV6-5,TRBJ1-5,CASSYDSGNQPQHF,TGTGCCAGCAGTTATGACAGTGGCAATCAGCCCCAGCATTTT
once,-,TRBV7-2,TRBJ1-2,CASSLVPGQRPYTF,TGTGCCAGCAGCTTAGTTCCAGGGCAGCGTCCTTACACCTTC
-,-,TRBV5-6,TRBJ1-4,CASSPFEGGVEKLFF,TGTGCCAGCAGCCCGTTTGAGGGAGGGGTTGAAAAACTGTTTTTT
-,-,TRBV5-4,TRBJ1-2,CASSSGRDYGYTF,TGTGCCAGCAGCAGTGGGAGGGACTATGGCTACACCTTC
-,-,TRBV4-1,TRBJ1-1,CASSPFRGTEAFF,TGCGCCAGCAGCCCTTTTAGGGGGACCGAAGCTTTCTTT
-,TRBD1,TRBV5-1,TRBJ1-2,CASSFGTDYGYTF,TGCGCCAGCAGCTTCGGGACAGACTATGGCTACACCTTC
-,-,TRBV7-9,TRBJ1-2,CASSFLQGISTF,TGTGCCAGCAGCTTTTTACAGGGAATTTCCACCTTC
-,TRBD1,TRBV9,TRBJ1-3,CASSPRTGGNTIYF,TGTGCCAGCAGCCCGCGGACAGGCGGGAACACCATATATTTT
-,-,TRBV19,TRBJ1-2,CASSIGGQPNYGYTF,TGTGCCAGTAGTATAGGAGGCCAACCTAACTATGGCTACACCTTC
-,-,TRBV11-2,TRBJ1-2,CASSLAWQGNYGYTF,TGTGCCAGCAGCTTAGCATGGCAGGGAAACTATGGCTACACCTTC
-,TRBD1,TRBV9,TRBJ2-1,CASSVYPGQGKGNEQFF,TGTGCCAGCAGCGTTTACCCGGGACAGGGAAAGGGCAATGAGCAGTTCTTC
-,-,TRBV28,TRBJ1-5,CASYSPGVYQPQHF,TGTGCCAGCTACTCCCCCGGAGTATATCAGCCCCAGCATTTT
-,TRBD1,TRBV18,TRBJ1-5,CASSRGQGEPQHF,TGTGCCAGCTCGAGGGGACAGGGAGAGCCCCAGCATTTT
once,-,TRBV25-1,TRBJ2-3,CASSDPLGPTDTQYF,TGTGCCAGCAGTGACCCTTTGGGCCCCACAGATACGCAGTATTTT
-,-,TRBV4-1,TRBJ2-7,CASSQSRVSYEQYF,TGCGCCAGCAGCCAAAGCAGGGTTTCCTACGAGCAGTACTTC
-,-,TRBV5-1,TRBJ1-6,CASSLVPGQRHNSPLHF,TGCGCCAGCAGCTTGGTCCCCGGACAGCGGCACAATTCACCCCTCCACTTT
-,-,TRBV6-1,TRBJ2-1,CASSKTETNEQFF,TGTGCCAGCAGTAAGACAGAAACCAATGAGCAGTTCTTC